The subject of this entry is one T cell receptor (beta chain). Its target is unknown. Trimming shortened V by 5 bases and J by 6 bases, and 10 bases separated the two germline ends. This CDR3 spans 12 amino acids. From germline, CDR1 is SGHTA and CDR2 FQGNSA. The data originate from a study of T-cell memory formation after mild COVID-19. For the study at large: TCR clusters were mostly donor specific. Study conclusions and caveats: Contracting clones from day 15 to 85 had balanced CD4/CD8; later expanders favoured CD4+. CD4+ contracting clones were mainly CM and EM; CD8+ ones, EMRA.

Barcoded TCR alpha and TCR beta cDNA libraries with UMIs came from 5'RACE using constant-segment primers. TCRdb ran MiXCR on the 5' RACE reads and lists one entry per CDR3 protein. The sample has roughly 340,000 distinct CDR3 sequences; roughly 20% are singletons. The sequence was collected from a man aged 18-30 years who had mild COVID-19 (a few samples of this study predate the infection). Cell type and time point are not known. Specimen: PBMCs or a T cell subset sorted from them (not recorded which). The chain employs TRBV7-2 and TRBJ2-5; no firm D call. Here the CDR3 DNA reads TGTGCCAGCAGCAGGGCTCTGAAGACCCAGTACTTC. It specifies CASSRALKTQYF.